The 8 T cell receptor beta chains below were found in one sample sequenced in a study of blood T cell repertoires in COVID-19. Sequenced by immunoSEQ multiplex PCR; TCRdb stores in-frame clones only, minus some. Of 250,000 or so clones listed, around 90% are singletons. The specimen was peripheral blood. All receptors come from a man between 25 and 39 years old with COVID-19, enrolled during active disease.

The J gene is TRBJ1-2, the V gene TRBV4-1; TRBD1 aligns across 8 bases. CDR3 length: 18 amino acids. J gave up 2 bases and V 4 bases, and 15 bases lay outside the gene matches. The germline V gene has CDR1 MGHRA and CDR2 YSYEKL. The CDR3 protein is CASSLTTGTGPLNYGYTF. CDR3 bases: TGCGCCAGCAGCCTCACAACAGGGACAGGACCTCTGAACTATGGCTACACCTTC.

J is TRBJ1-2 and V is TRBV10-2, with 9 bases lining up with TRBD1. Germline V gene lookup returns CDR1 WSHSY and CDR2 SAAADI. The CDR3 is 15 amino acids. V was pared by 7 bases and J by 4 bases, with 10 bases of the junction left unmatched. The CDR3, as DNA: TGCGCCAGCACTGGACCCGACAGGGGGGGCTATGGCTACACCTTC. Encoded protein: CASTGPDRGGYGYTF.

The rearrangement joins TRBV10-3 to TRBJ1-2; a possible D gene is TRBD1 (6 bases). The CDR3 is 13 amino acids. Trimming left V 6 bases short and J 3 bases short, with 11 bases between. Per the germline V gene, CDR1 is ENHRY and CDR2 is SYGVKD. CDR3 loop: CAIREQGDYGYTF. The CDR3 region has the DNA TGTGCCATCAGGGAACAGGGAGACTATGGCTACACCTTC.

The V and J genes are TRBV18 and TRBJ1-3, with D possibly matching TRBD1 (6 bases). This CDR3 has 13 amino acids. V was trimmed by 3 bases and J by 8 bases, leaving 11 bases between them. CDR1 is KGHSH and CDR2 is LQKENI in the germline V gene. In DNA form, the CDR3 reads TGTGCCAGCTCACCGGCAGGGGCGGACACCATATATTTT. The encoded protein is CASSPAGADTIYF.

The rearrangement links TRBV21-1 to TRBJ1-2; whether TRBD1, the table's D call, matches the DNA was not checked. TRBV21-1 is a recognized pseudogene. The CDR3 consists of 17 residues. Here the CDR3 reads CASSTLQGREYCYGYTF. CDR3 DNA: TGTGCCAGCAGCACGCTCCAGGGCAGGGAATATTGCTATGGCTACACCTTC.

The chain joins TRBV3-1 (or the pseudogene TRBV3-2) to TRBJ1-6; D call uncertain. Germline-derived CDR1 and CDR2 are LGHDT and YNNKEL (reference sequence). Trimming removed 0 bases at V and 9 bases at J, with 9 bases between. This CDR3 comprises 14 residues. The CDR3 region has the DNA TGTGCCAGCAGCCAAGATTCGGGGATTTCACCCCTCCACTTT. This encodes CASSQDSGISPLHF.

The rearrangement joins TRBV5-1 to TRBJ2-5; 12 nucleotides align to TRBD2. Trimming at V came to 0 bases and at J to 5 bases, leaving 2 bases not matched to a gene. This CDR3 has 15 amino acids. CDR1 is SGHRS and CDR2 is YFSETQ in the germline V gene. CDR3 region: CASSLGGTSGETQYF. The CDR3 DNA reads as TGCGCCAGCAGCTTGGGCGGGACTAGCGGGGAGACCCAGTACTTC. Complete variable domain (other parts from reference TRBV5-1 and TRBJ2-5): KAGVTQTPRYLIKTRGQQVTLSCSPISGHRSVSWYQQTPGQGLQFLFEYFSETQRNKGNFPGRFSGRQFSNSRSEMNVSTLELGDSALYLCASSLGGTSGETQYFGPGTRLLVL.

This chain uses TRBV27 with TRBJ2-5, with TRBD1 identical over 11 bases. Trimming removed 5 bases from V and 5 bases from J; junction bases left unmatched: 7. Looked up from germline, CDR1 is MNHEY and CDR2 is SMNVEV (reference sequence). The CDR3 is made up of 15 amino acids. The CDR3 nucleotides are TGTGCCAGCAGTCCGTGGACAGGGGGCGAGGAGACCCAGTACTTC. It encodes CASSPWTGGEETQYF.